Presented here are 22 T cell receptor beta chains from one specimen sequenced in a study of Graves' ophthalmopathy and Graves' hyperthyroidism. Amplified TCR beta CDR3 regions were obtained using RNA transcripts as template. HTBI primers were used in a first-round RT-PCR, which preceded a second-round multiplex PCR. TCRdb processed the multiplex PCR reads anew with MiXCR; each CDR3 protein has one entry. The table has hundreds of thousands of distinct CDR3 sequences, more than 40% seen once. The specimen was peripheral blood. These receptors all stem from an adult man with Graves' ophthalmopathy.

This clonotype was seen a few times. The V gene is TRBV29-1, the J gene TRBJ2-1; D gene uncertain. The CDR3 length is 14 residues. Trimming took 4 bases from V and 7 from J, leaving 17 bases between them. The germline gives CDR1 SQVTM, CDR2 ANQGSEA. CDR3 sequence (DNA): TGCAGCGTTGTTGGGCAGGCATTGGGAAATGAGCAGTTCTTC. Translated: CSVVGQALGNEQFF.

The chain couples TRBV24-1 to TRBJ1-4; 7 bases agree with TRBD1. The ends lost 7 bases at V and 8 bases at J; junction bases unmatched: 6. CDR3 size: 13 residues. Germline lookup yields CDR1 KGHDR and CDR2 SFDVKD. CDR3 sequence reads: CATRNTQGEKLFF. DNA of the CDR3: TGTGCCACCAGGAACACACAGGGGGAAAAACTGTTTTTT.

This clonotype was seen many times. The gene calls are TRBV12-3 or TRBV12-4 and TRBJ1-4, with unresolved D. V gave up 2 bases and J gave up 8 bases, with 15 bases separating them. The CDR3 is made up of 15 amino acids. The CDR3 sequence: CASSLKAVLGEKLFF. The CDR3 DNA reads as TGTGCCAGCAGTTTAAAGGCGGTCCTGGGAGAAAAACTGTTTTTT.

V gene TRBV2 combines with J gene TRBJ2-6; no firm D call. V gave up 10 bases and J gave up 4 bases, with 8 bases separating them. From germline, CDR1 is SNHLY and CDR2 FYNNEI. This CDR3 contains 12 residues. This CDR3 is CAIQQGANVLTF. CDR3 nucleotide sequence: TGTGCCATCCAGCAGGGGGCCAACGTCCTGACTTTC.

There are many counts of this clonotype. The rearrangement uses TRBV7-9 and TRBJ2-7; D could derive from TRBD1 or TRBD2 (5 bases each). CDR1 is SEHNR, CDR2 FQNEAQ, per germline (reference sequence). This CDR3 region has 15 residues. V lost 4 bases and J lost 6, with 19 bases in between. The CDR3 coding sequence is TGTGCCAGCAGCTCTACCCCGATTCCCGGGACCGAGCAGTACTTC. Amino acid sequence: CASSSTPIPGTEQYF.

In this sample, this clonotype turned up a few times. In this CDR3 the conserved last residue, phenylalanine or tryptophan, is missing, so a read error is likely. The J gene is TRBJ2-5, the V gene TRBV7-9; no definite D call. Germline-derived CDR1 and CDR2 are SEHNR and FQNEAQ (reference sequence). V lost 2 bases and J lost 2, with 9 bases in between. This CDR3 comprises 14 residues. The CDR3, as DNA: TGTGCCAGCAGCTTACTCGGCAGTCAAGAGACCCAGTACTGC. It translates to CASSLLGSQETQYC.

In nucleotides, the CDR3 is TGTGCCAGCAGCCACGACAGCCGAACAGATACGCAGTATTTT. Translating gives CASSHDSRTDTQYF. The gene calls are TRBV5-4 and TRBJ2-3; D possibly corresponds to TRBD1 (5 bases). With 4 bases removed from V and 3 bases from J, the gap between germline ends came to 12 bases. The CDR3 loop spans 14 amino acids. CDR1 is SGHNT, CDR2 YYREEE, per germline (reference sequence). The full variable domain, completed using reference TRBV5-4 and TRBJ2-3, is ETGVTQSPTHLIKTRGQQVTLRCSSQSGHNTVSWYQQALGQGPQFIFQYYREEENGRGNFPPRFSGLQFPNYSSELNVNALELDDSALYLCASSHDSRTDTQYFGPGTRLTVL.

This clonotype was detected only once. A much larger clone differs from this one at a single base, so this may be a read error. The genes are TRBV20-1 and TRBJ2-7; no firm D call. Per germline, CDR1 DFQATT and CDR2 SNEGSKA (reference sequence). V lost 5 bases and J 2 bases, leaving 7 bases between the germline ends. The CDR3 is made up of 11 amino acids. The CDR3 here is CSAFAAYEQYF. The DNA of the CDR3 is TGCAGTGCTTTCGCGGCCTACGAGCAGTACTTC.

This clonotype was seen ten or more times. The CDR3 bases are TGTGCCAGCAGCCTTGGAGGCAGGGGGTCTGGGGCCAACGTCCTGACTTTC. Its protein is CASSLGGRGSGANVLTF. This chain uses TRBV11-1 with TRBJ2-6; 7 bases line up with TRBD1. The CDR3 is made up of 17 amino acids. From germline, CDR1 is SGHAT and CDR2 FQDESV (reference sequence). Trimming cost V 5 bases and J 1 base; bases outside gene matches: 8. The full variable domain, in which reference TRBV11-1 and TRBJ2-6 provide the parts outside the CDR3, is EAEVAQSPRYKITEKSQAVAFWCDPISGHATLYWYRQILGQGPELLVQFQDESVVDDSQLPKDRFSAERLKGVDSTLKIQPAELGDSAMYLCASSLGGRGSGANVLTFGAGSRLTVL.

V gene TRBV9 combines with J gene TRBJ2-2, with TRBD1 matching 8 bases. This CDR3 has 15 amino acids. The V and J ends lost 0 bases and 4 bases, in that order; junction bases with no gene match: 2. Germline CDR1 reads SGDLS; CDR2 reads YYNGEE. The CDR3 DNA reads as TGTGCCAGCAGCGTAGCCAGGGGGCCCACCGGGGAGCTGTTTTTT. It yields the protein CASSVARGPTGELFF. Based on the CDR3 plus reference TRBV9 and TRBJ2-2, the full variable domain is DSGVTQTPKHLITATGQRVTLRCSPRSGDLSVYWYQQSLDQGLQFLIQYYNGEERAKGNILERFSAQQFPDLHSELNLSSLELGDSALYFCASSVARGPTGELFFGEGSRLTVL.

The chain employs TRBV29-1 and TRBJ1-1; TRBD1 agrees at 9 bases. V was clipped by 5 bases and J by 6 bases; unmatched bases: 7. This CDR3 has 13 amino acids. Germline-derived CDR1 and CDR2 are SQVTM and ANQGSEA. The CDR3 spells CSVSGQGTAEAFF. The CDR3 coding sequence is TGCAGCGTTTCGGGACAGGGTACCGCTGAAGCTTTCTTT.

This clonotype was observed a handful of times. This chain uses TRBV11-2 with TRBJ1-2, with TRBD1 matching 9 bases. V trimming: 2 bases; J trimming: 4 bases; junction bases outside the gene matches: 8. This CDR3 is built from 16 residues. CDR1 is SGHAT, CDR2 FQNNGV, per germline. CDR3 sequence (DNA): TGTGCCAGCAGCTTATCAGCTGGGACAGGGACCTATGGCTACACCTTC. It translates to CASSLSAGTGTYGYTF.

With regard to this clonotype: At one of its ends the junction is not consistent with the germline gene, which may arise from a read error. The V call is TRBV19, the J call TRBJ1-3; possibly TRBD1 for D (5 bases). From germline, CDR1 is LNHDA and CDR2 SQIVND (reference sequence). The CDR3 has 14 residues. For the CDR3, the DNA is TGTGCCAGCGGGAGGGGAGCGGCTGGAAACACCATGTATTTT. Its translation: CASGRGAAGNTMYF.

J is TRBJ1-2 and V is TRBV5-1, with D possibly being TRBD1 (5 bases). The CDR3 is 13 amino acids. The V gene's germline CDR1 is SGHRS and CDR2 YFSETQ. The germline V and J ends were trimmed by 7 bases and 8 bases, with 18 bases remaining between them. CDR3 region: CASSDGGLDGYTF. In nucleotides, the CDR3 is TGCGCCAGCTCTGACGGGGGTTTGGACGGCTACACCTTC.

The chain is built from TRBV10-3 and TRBJ2-7; D is perhaps TRBD1 or TRBD2 (5 bases each). Germline loops: CDR1 ENHRY, CDR2 SYGVKD. Trimming took 5 bases from V and 3 from J, leaving 11 bases between them. The CDR3 length is 13 residues. The CDR3 loop reads CAISRDENYEQYF. The CDR3 nucleotides are TGTGCCATCAGTAGGGACGAGAACTACGAGCAGTACTTC.

This clonotype was detected ten times or more. The gene calls are TRBV19 and TRBJ1-1; D gene unclear. The germline gives CDR1 LNHDA, CDR2 SQIVND (reference sequence). This CDR3 comprises 14 residues. V was trimmed by 2 bases and J by 2 bases, leaving 9 bases between them. The CDR3 DNA reads as TGTGCCAGTAGTATACGGGCGGCAAACACTGAAGCTTTCTTT. Translating it yields CASSIRAANTEAFF.

In its sample, this clonotype was seen a few times. The V gene is TRBV11-3, the J gene TRBJ2-5; TRBD2 matches at 9 bases. The V and J ends lost 4 bases and 0 bases, in that order; junction bases with no gene match: 3. Per germline, CDR1 SGHNT and CDR2 YENEEA. The CDR3 runs to 15 residues. CDR3 in amino acids: CASSSGLANQETQYF. CDR3 DNA sequence: TGTGCCAGCAGCTCCGGACTAGCGAACCAAGAGACCCAGTACTTC.

This clonotype was counted between two and nine times. The rearrangement joins TRBV6-4 to TRBJ1-2; D is uncertain. V lost 2 bases and J 1 base, leaving 5 bases between the germline ends. The length of the CDR3 is 13 residues. CDR1 is MRHNA and CDR2 is SNTAGT in the germline V gene. CDR3: CASSDGGNYGYTF. CDR3 bases: TGTGCCAGCAGTGACGGTGGTAACTATGGCTACACCTTC.

This clonotype came up many times. The chain is built from TRBV4-1 and TRBJ1-3; D is ambiguous. This CDR3 is 12 amino acids long. The V gene's germline CDR1 is MGHRA and CDR2 YSYEKL. The V end lost 2 bases, the J end lost 4 bases, and 3 bases lay between the germline ends. The CDR3 loop reads CASSQQGNTIYF. The DNA of the CDR3 is TGCGCCAGCAGCCAACAGGGAAACACCATATATTTT.

The chain has TRBV3-1 and TRBJ1-5; no firm D call. Trimming cost V 1 base and J 3 bases, with 7 bases left between them. The CDR3 contains 14 residues. From germline, CDR1 is LGHDT and CDR2 YNNKEL (reference sequence). The CDR3 here is CASSQAGINQPQHF. CDR3 nucleotide sequence: TGTGCCAGCAGCCAAGCGGGTATCAATCAGCCCCAGCATTTT. The full variable domain, in which reference TRBV3-1 and TRBJ1-5 provide the parts outside the CDR3, is DTAVSQTPKYLVTQMGNDKSIKCEQNLGHDTMYWYKQDSKKFLKIMFSYNNKELIINETVPNRFSPKSPDKAHLNLHINSLELGDSAVYFCASSQAGINQPQHFGDGTRLSIL.

As for this clonotype: The junction shows a germline mismatch at one end, possibly a read error. V usage is TRBV15 and J usage is TRBJ1-2; 11 nucleotides align to TRBD1. The CDR3 is made up of 14 amino acids. Germline V gene lookup returns CDR1 LNHNV and CDR2 YYDKDF (reference sequence). The CDR3 here is CAARGQGVSYGYTF. CDR3 nucleotides: TGTGCCGCCAGGGGACAGGGGGTTAGCTATGGCTACACCTTC.

On this clonotype itself: A much more abundant neighbour one base away suggests this may be a read error. The genes are TRBV24-1 and TRBJ1-2; no reliable D call. Germline V gene data show CDR1 as KGHDR and CDR2 as SFDVKD. There are 12 residues in the CDR3. This CDR3 is CASSYSAYGHTF. As DNA, the CDR3 is TGTGCCAGCAGTTACTCAGCCTATGGCCACACCTTC.